The clone carrying this TCR beta chain came up a few times. The data derive from a study of blood T cells in healthy people across ages. This CDR3 has 13 residues. Germline CDR1 MNHEY, CDR2 SVGAGI. For the second PCR, which ran for about 7 to 12 cycles, a sample-barcoded 5' primer and a J-beta primer mix were used. TCRdb analysed the 5' RACE reads with MiXCR anew, one entry per CDR3 protein. The sample carries roughly 930,000 distinct CDR3 sequences, about 48% recorded once. This TCR derives from a man in his thirties or forties in good health. The rearrangement uses TRBV6-5 and TRBJ2-5; D remains ambiguous. The end of the DNA aligns better with TRBJ2-7, so the J call may be wrong. What was sequenced was blood. CDR3 bases: TGTGCCAGCAGTTACTCAGTGGGTTACGAGCAGTACTTC. This encodes CASSYSVGYEQYF.